A selection of T cell receptor beta chains follows, all from one sample in a study of cytomegalovirus exposure and HLA in healthy donors. Only in-frame clones appear in the TCRdb table, and some are missing; sequencing was by immunoSEQ multiplex PCR. The sample lists about 110,000 clones; around nine tenths were seen once. Sequenced material: PBMCs. Receptors originate from a woman aged 25 to 39 in good health and CMV-seropositive. The CDR3 runs from the conserved cysteine through the conserved F or W. Fields, in order: clone size, J gene, V gene, D gene, CDR3 protein, CDR3 DNA. D genes are given only for firm matches. Clone size is shown for a subset of rows, as once, few, many or a class of expanded clone.

-	TRBJ2-1	TRBV12-5	TRBD2	CASGLEPLAGGPSVYNEQFF	TGTGCTAGTGGCTTAGAGCCACTAGCGGGAGGGCCCTCGGTCTACAATGAGCAGTTCTTC
-	TRBJ1-3	TRBV25-1	-	CASSEQGNTIYF	TGTGCCAGCAGTGAACAGGGAAACACCATATATTTT
-	TRBJ1-1	TRBV9	-	CASSSTGSARAFF	TGTGCCAGCAGCTCGACAGGCTCCGCTAGGGCTTTCTTT
-	TRBJ1-1	TRBV5-6	-	CASSSMNTEAFF	TGTGCCAGCAGCTCAATGAACACTGAAGCTTTCTTT
-	TRBJ2-7	TRBV28	TRBD2	CASSLTSGRFHEQYF	TGTGCCAGCAGCCTTACTAGCGGGAGGTTCCACGAGCAGTACTTC
-	TRBJ2-1	TRBV9	-	CASSDGDNEQFF	TGTGCCAGCAGCGACGGAGACAATGAGCAGTTCTTC
-	TRBJ2-2	TRBV27	TRBD1	CASSYFSSGGISGELFF	TGTGCCAGCAGTTATTTTAGTTCAGGGGGCATCTCCGGGGAGCTGTTTTTT
-	TRBJ2-7	TRBV6-6	-	CASNPQGLRYEQYF	TGTGCCAGCAACCCCCAGGGGTTGAGGTACGAGCAGTACTTC
-	TRBJ1-1	TRBV4-1	-	CASSPPGGTEAFF	TGCGCCAGCAGCCCCCCGGGGGGCACTGAAGCTTTCTTT
few	TRBJ1-1	TRBV5-6	TRBD1	CASSFGTGAFNTEAFF	TGTGCCAGCAGCTTCGGGACAGGGGCTTTCAACACTGAAGCTTTCTTT
-	TRBJ2-1	TRBV30	-	CAWRGPYNEQFF	TGTGCCTGGAGGGGCCCCTACAATGAGCAGTTCTTC
-	TRBJ1-2	TRBV27	TRBD1	CASSLGVGGTAQGYTF	TGTGCCAGCAGCTTAGGTGTTGGGGGGACAGCACAAGGCTACACCTTC
-	TRBJ2-1	TRBV4-3	TRBD2	CASSHGTSGGQEQFF	TGCGCCAGCAGCCATGGGACTAGCGGGGGGCAGGAGCAGTTCTTC
once	TRBJ2-7	TRBV29-1	TRBD2	CSAKRGGSYEQYF	TGCAGCGCCAAGCGGGGGGGCTCCTACGAGCAGTACTTC
-	TRBJ2-7	TRBV29-1	TRBD1	CSGAGQGPSYEQYF	TGCAGCGGGGCCGGACAGGGGCCTTCCTACGAGCAGTACTTC
-	TRBJ2-1	TRBV2	-	CASRAGEQFF	TGTGCCAGCAGGGCCGGGGAGCAGTTCTTC
-	TRBJ2-7	TRBV28	TRBD2	CAIRPGTSGPTSYEQYF	TGTGCCATCCGTCCTGGGACTAGCGGACCCACTTCCTACGAGCAGTACTTC
-	TRBJ2-2	TRBV5-1	TRBD1	CASSRDRNTGELFF	TGCGCCAGCAGCCGGGACAGAAACACCGGGGAGCTGTTTTTT
-	TRBJ1-5	TRBV28	TRBD1	CAGKGQGDNNQPQHF	TGTGCAGGCAAGGGACAGGGGGATAACAATCAGCCCCAGCATTTT
-	TRBJ2-3	TRBV30	-	CAWSERNRGDTQYF	TGTGCCTGGAGTGAGCGGAACCGGGGGGATACGCAGTATTTT
-	TRBJ2-1	TRBV9	-	CASSVTPGLNEQFF	TGTGCCAGCAGCGTAACTCCAGGTCTCAATGAGCAGTTCTTC
-	TRBJ2-7	TRBV4-1	-	CASSQVSSGYEQYF	TGCGCCAGCAGCCAAGTCTCTTCGGGCTACGAGCAGTACTTC
-	TRBJ1-3	TRBV6-1	TRBD1	CASSKAKTGGRGNTIYF	TGTGCCAGCAGTAAAGCAAAAACAGGGGGCCGAGGAAACACCATATATTTT
-	TRBJ2-1	TRBV5-1	-	CASSLAHASSNEQFF	TGCGCCAGCAGCTTGGCCCATGCTAGCTCCAATGAGCAGTTCTTC
-	TRBJ1-2	TRBV5-8	TRBD1	CASRRTGDDYGYTF	TGTGCCAGCAGGAGGACAGGGGATGACTATGGCTACACCTTC
-	TRBJ1-5	TRBV18	-	CASSPGQSNQPQHF	TGTGCCAGCTCTCCTGGACAGAGCAATCAGCCCCAGCATTTT
-	TRBJ2-1	TRBV7-9	-	CASSLRSNNEQFF	TGTGCCAGCAGCTTACGGTCCAACAATGAGCAGTTCTTC
-	TRBJ2-3	TRBV15	-	CATSRGGGGTQYF	TGTGCCACCAGCAGGGGGGGAGGCGGTACGCAGTATTTT
-	TRBJ2-3	TRBV5-4	TRBD2	CASSNPSGRDTQYF	TGTGCCAGCAGCAATCCTAGCGGGAGAGATACGCAGTATTTT
-	TRBJ1-1	TRBV19	TRBD1	CASTPGGQGEAFF	TGTGCCAGTACCCCGGGGGGACAGGGCGAAGCTTTCTTT
-	TRBJ2-3	TRBV11-3	TRBD2	CASSLSLAGPDTQYF	TGTGCCAGCAGCTTAAGTCTAGCGGGACCAGATACGCAGTATTTT
-	TRBJ2-5	TRBV5-1	-	CASSLTWAETQYF	TGCGCCAGCAGCTTGACGTGGGCAGAGACCCAGTACTTC
-	TRBJ1-1	TRBV6-5	-	CASSYSGVDTEAFF	TGTGCCAGCAGTTACTCGGGAGTAGACACTGAAGCTTTCTTT
-	TRBJ2-7	TRBV6-5	-	CASSYSVGDVFYEQYF	TGTGCCAGCAGTTACTCCGTGGGAGATGTGTTCTACGAGCAGTACTTC
-	TRBJ1-2	TRBV9	TRBD1	CASSLRGVWTF	TGTGCCAGCAGCCTCAGGGGGGTCTGGACCTTC
-	TRBJ2-3	TRBV5-6	-	CASSLGQVSDTQYF	TGTGCCAGCAGCTTGGGACAGGTGTCAGATACGCAGTATTTT
-	TRBJ1-1	TRBV13	-	CASRRGGTEAFF	TGTGCCAGCAGACGGGGGGGCACTGAAGCTTTCTTT
-	TRBJ2-5	TRBV4-1	-	CASSHPDRGGTQYF	TGCGCCAGCAGCCACCCTGACCGGGGTGGGACCCAGTACTTC
once	TRBJ2-6	TRBV4-3	-	CASSQDGTNSGANVLTF	TGCGCCAGCAGCCAAGATGGGACAAACTCTGGGGCCAACGTCCTGACTTTC
-	TRBJ2-5	TRBV7-9	-	CASSDPRRGQETQYF	TGTGCCAGCAGCGACCCCCGTAGGGGACAAGAGACCCAGTACTTC
-	TRBJ2-4	TRBV6-1	-	CATSLKAKNIQYF	TGTGCCACCTCACTAAAAGCCAAAAACATTCAGTACTTC
-	TRBJ1-5	TRBV27	TRBD1	CASSPTLGQLNQPQHF	TGTGCCAGCAGTCCCACCCTGGGACAGTTGAATCAGCCCCAGCATTTT
-	TRBJ1-3	TRBV5-5	-	CASSLASGSGNTIYF	TGTGCCAGCAGCTTGGCCTCCGGGTCTGGAAACACCATATATTTT
-	TRBJ2-3	TRBV5-1	TRBD2	CASSFQAGGLPDTQYF	TGCGCCAGCAGCTTCCAAGCGGGGGGCTTGCCAGATACGCAGTATTTT
-	TRBJ2-5	TRBV6-5	-	CASSNSRLTETGTQYF	TGTGCCAGCAGTAACTCTCGCCTGACAGAGACGGGGACCCAGTACTTC
-	TRBJ2-2	TRBV2	TRBD2	CASAGANTGELFF	TGTGCCAGCGCGGGGGCGAACACCGGGGAGCTGTTTTTT
-	TRBJ1-5	TRBV7-2	-	CASSFDSYQPQHF	TGTGCCAGCAGCTTCGACAGCTATCAGCCCCAGCATTTT
-	TRBJ2-1	TRBV2	TRBD2	CASRASGRYNEQFF	TGTGCCAGCAGGGCTAGCGGGAGGTACAATGAGCAGTTCTTC
-	TRBJ2-3	TRBV14	-	CASSIRDTQYF	TGTGCCAGCAGCATCCGAGATACGCAGTATTTT
-	TRBJ2-3	TRBV6-5	TRBD2	CASSPSGRTDTQYF	TGTGCCAGCAGCCCTAGCGGGAGGACAGATACGCAGTATTTT
-	TRBJ2-3	TRBV7-2	-	CASSLLTASSDTQYF	TGTGCCAGCAGCTTACTGACAGCCTCTTCAGATACGCAGTATTTT
-	TRBJ2-3	TRBV5-5	TRBD2	CASRASGGAADTQYF	TGTGCCAGCAGAGCAAGCGGGGGGGCCGCAGATACGCAGTATTTT
-	TRBJ1-3	TRBV7-9	TRBD1	CASSIQGALGNTIYF	TGTGCCAGCAGTATACAGGGGGCATTAGGAAACACCATATATTTT
-	TRBJ2-5	TRBV5-8	-	CASSLAWGEKEETQYF	TGTGCCAGCAGCTTGGCCTGGGGGGAGAAAGAAGAGACCCAGTACTTC
-	TRBJ2-5	TRBV2	-	CASSEALGVQETQYF	TGTGCCAGCAGTGAAGCGCTAGGGGTCCAAGAGACCCAGTACTTC
once	TRBJ1-2	TRBV5-1	-	CASSVTGEPYGYTF	TGCGCCAGCAGCGTAACAGGCGAACCTTATGGCTACACCTTC
-	TRBJ1-1	TRBV28	-	CASSPPRFEAFF	TGTGCCAGCAGTCCCCCGCGGTTTGAAGCTTTCTTT
-	TRBJ1-4	TRBV7-9	-	CASSSGDRIGNEKLFF	TGTGCCAGCAGCTCCGGGGATAGGATCGGAAATGAAAAACTGTTTTTT
-	TRBJ1-2	TRBV20-1	-	CSASVGSGYTF	TGCAGTGCTAGTGTGGGGAGCGGCTACACCTTC